This TCR beta chain emerged from a study of human thymus T cells. Study-wide points: It looked as if thymic and blood repertoires used V and J genes in a biased way.

Only four of the eight donors provided a roughly 0.45-1 mL blood sample. All available leukocytes, rather than a set cell count, yielded the blood DNA. This table comes from immunoSEQ multiplex PCR, and its TCRdb copy is limited to in-frame clones, with some not included. The data show 57,000 or so clones, 94% seen once. The sample holds one count of this clone. Its antigen is undetermined. This clonotype originated in a boy in the first two years of life with a congenital heart defect but otherwise immunologically healthy. The specimen sequenced was blood.

The DNA of the CDR3 is TGTGCCAGCAGCACCACAGGGGTTCGAGCTTTCTTT. As protein: CASSTTGVRAFF. This chain joins TRBV7-9 and TRBJ1-1; 7 bases align to TRBD1. This CDR3 is 12 amino acids long. J gave up 10 bases and V 5 bases, and 7 bases lay outside the gene matches. Germline V gene lookup returns CDR1 SEHNR and CDR2 FQNEAQ (reference sequence).